Following are 22 T cell receptor beta chains from one sample sequenced in a study of blood T cell repertoires in COVID-19. Sequenced by immunoSEQ multiplex PCR; TCRdb stores in-frame clones only, minus some. This table holds over 350,000 clones, just over 90% found once. The sample was PBMCs or T cells enriched from blood (not recorded which). All receptors come from a woman aged 40-49 years who had been exposed to COVID-19.

The chain employs TRBV5-1 and TRBJ1-2; 10 nucleotides agree with TRBD1. The junction had 9 bases not matched to a gene; V was cut back by 4 bases and J by 3 bases. The CDR3 consists of 16 residues. CDR1 is SGHRS and CDR2 is YFSETQ in the germline V gene. The CDR3 sequence is CASSPSGQGLDYGYTF. In nucleotides, the CDR3 is TGCGCCAGCAGCCCCTCGGGACAGGGGTTGGACTATGGCTACACCTTC.

This chain connects TRBV9 to TRBJ2-3; 12 positions match TRBD2. Trimming cost V 0 bases and J 3 bases; bases outside gene matches: 2. The CDR3 is made up of 16 amino acids. Germline CDR1 is SGDLS and CDR2 is YYNGEE. The CDR3 protein is CASSVDLAGGTDTQYF. CDR3 in DNA: TGTGCCAGCAGCGTAGATCTAGCGGGAGGGACAGATACGCAGTATTTT.

The chain has TRBV13 and TRBJ1-2, with 8 bases fitting TRBD1. The CDR3 has 15 residues. Germline loops: CDR1 PRHDT, CDR2 FYEKMQ (reference sequence). Trimming removed 4 bases from V and 8 bases from J; junction bases left unmatched: 12. The CDR3 loop is CASSSLDRAVWGYTF. CDR3 DNA sequence: TGTGCCAGCAGCTCCCTGGACAGGGCGGTTTGGGGCTACACCTTC.

The chain recombines TRBV19 with TRBJ1-6; D gene unclear. Deletions cut 2 bases from V and 3 bases from J, with 5 bases between. This CDR3 is 14 amino acids long. Germline V gene sequence: CDR1 LNHDA, CDR2 SQIVND (reference sequence). CDR3 sequence (DNA): TGTGCCAGTAGTATACAGATCTATAATTCACCCCTCCACTTT. It translates to CASSIQIYNSPLHF.

The chain employs TRBV2 and TRBJ1-5; D gene ambiguous. With 6 bases removed from V and 1 base from J, the gap between germline ends came to 10 bases. The CDR3 is made up of 14 amino acids. Germline values: CDR1 SNHLY, CDR2 FYNNEI. The CDR3 loop reads CASSVFQSNQPQHF. Here the CDR3 DNA reads TGTGCCAGCAGCGTTTTTCAGAGCAATCAGCCCCAGCATTTT. Variable domain in full (rest from reference TRBV2 and TRBJ1-5): EPEVTQTPSHQVTQMGQEVILRCVPISNHLYFYWYRQILGQKVEFLVSFYNNEISEKSEIFDDQFSVERPDGSNFTLKIRSTKLEDSAMYFCASSVFQSNQPQHFGDGTRLSIL.

The V call is TRBV4-1, the J call TRBJ2-1; TRBD2 is a possible D gene (6 bases). The CDR3 loop spans 15 amino acids. Trimming cost V 4 bases and J 2 bases, with 12 bases left between them. Germline V gene lookup returns CDR1 MGHRA and CDR2 YSYEKL. The CDR3 DNA reads TGCGCCAGCAGCCCGGGAGTGGATCCCTACAATGAGCAGTTCTTC. Translation: CASSPGVDPYNEQFF.

A single count supports this clone. The chain has TRBV14 and TRBJ1-2; D perhaps matches TRBD1 (5 bases). The CDR3 is 15 residues long. Germline V gives CDR1 SGHDN, CDR2 FVKESK. Trimming left V 3 bases short and J 1 base short, with 12 bases between. The DNA for the CDR3 is TGTGCCAGCAGCCAGTACTCAGACAGTAACTATGGCTACACCTTC. Encoded protein: CASSQYSDSNYGYTF.

The genes are TRBV18 and TRBJ1-1; the D is unclear. Germline CDR1 is KGHSH and CDR2 is LQKENI. Trimming left V 3 bases short and J 0 bases short, with 8 bases between. The CDR3 spans 14 residues. This chain's CDR3 is CASSPRDMNTEAFF. CDR3 nucleotides: TGTGCCAGCTCACCGCGGGATATGAACACTGAAGCTTTCTTT.

The gene calls are TRBV5-8 and TRBJ2-1; 7 bases are shared with TRBD1. Germline assignment: CDR1 SGHTS and CDR2 YDEGEE. The CDR3 length is 16 residues. The ends lost 4 bases at V and 1 base at J; junction bases unmatched: 8. The CDR3 sequence: CASSPDGQVSYNEQFF. CDR3 in DNA: TGTGCCAGCAGCCCCGATGGACAGGTATCCTACAATGAGCAGTTCTTC.

V gene TRBV13 combines with J gene TRBJ2-7, with TRBD2 matching 12 bases. From germline, CDR1 is PRHDT and CDR2 FYEKMQ (reference sequence). With 5 bases clipped from V and 5 bases from J, the junction kept 10 bases outside the gene matches. The CDR3 contains 16 residues. CDR3 in DNA: TGTGCCAGCAGCCGGAGACTAGCGGGAGTGGAAAACGAGCAGTACTTC. As protein: CASSRRLAGVENEQYF.

This chain links TRBV30 with TRBJ2-2; 8 bases are shared with TRBD2. V trimming: 6 bases; J trimming: 6 bases; junction bases outside the gene matches: 12. The CDR3 consists of 15 residues. Germline-derived CDR1 and CDR2 are GTSNPN and SVGIG (reference sequence). The CDR3 nucleotides read TGTGCCTGTAGAGGCGGTAGCGGGGACGCCGGGGAGCTGTTTTTT. Protein: CACRGGSGDAGELFF.

This clone was found once. The chain combines TRBV2 with TRBJ2-7; TRBD2 matches at 7 bases. The V and J ends lost 7 bases and 3 bases, in that order; junction bases with no gene match: 12. Germline CDR1 is SNHLY and CDR2 is FYNNEI. This CDR3 region has 15 residues. CDR3 amino acids: CASTNERGPLYEQYF. The CDR3 DNA reads TGTGCCAGCACCAACGAGCGGGGTCCCCTCTACGAGCAGTACTTC. The entire variable domain, with the rest obtained from reference TRBV2 and TRBJ2-7, is as follows: EPEVTQTPSHQVTQMGQEVILRCVPISNHLYFYWYRQILGQKVEFLVSFYNNEISEKSEIFDDQFSVERPDGSNFTLKIRSTKLEDSAMYFCASTNERGPLYEQYFGPGTRLTVT.

The rearrangement joins TRBV19 to TRBJ2-3, with TRBD2 identical over 15 bases. Germline V lookup: CDR1 LNHDA, CDR2 SQIVND (reference sequence). The CDR3 extends over 18 amino acids. J lost 1 base, V lost 5 bases, and 7 bases had no gene match. The CDR3 sequence is CASSPGLAGGPGTDTQYF. The CDR3 nucleotides read TGTGCCAGTAGTCCGGGACTAGCGGGGGGTCCTGGCACAGATACGCAGTATTTT.

CDR3 sequence (DNA): TGTGCCAGCAGCCGGGACAGGAACACCGGGGAGCTGTTTTTT. It specifies CASSRDRNTGELFF. V gene TRBV7-6 combines with J gene TRBJ2-2; 7 bases match TRBD1. With V trimmed by 5 bases and J by 1 base, 1 base remained unmatched. The CDR3 spans 14 residues. Germline loops: CDR1 SGHVS, CDR2 FNYEAQ.

V gene TRBV14 combines with J gene TRBJ2-7; D not resolved. Germline V gene data show CDR1 as SGHDN and CDR2 as FVKESK. This CDR3 comprises 16 residues. The V and J ends lost 1 base and 0 bases respectively, with 13 bases between them. The CDR3 DNA follows: TGTGCCAGCAGCCAAGCCAGCAGGTTCCCCTCCTACGAGCAGTACTTC. Amino acid sequence: CASSQASRFPSYEQYF.

This chain connects TRBV18 to TRBJ2-5; D is perhaps TRBD2 (5 bases). The CDR3 is 13 amino acids. Germline lookup yields CDR1 KGHSH and CDR2 LQKENI. Trimming stripped 4 bases from V and 1 base from J, with 7 bases between. The DNA for the CDR3 is TGTGCCAGCTCACTCGGGATCCAAGAGACCCAGTACTTC. Its translation is CASSLGIQETQYF.

This clone was detected only once. The gene calls are TRBV5-5 and TRBJ2-1, with a weak D call TRBD2 (6 bases). Between the trimmed V and J ends, which lost 4 bases and 8 bases, there was a span of 16 bases. The CDR3 consists of 14 residues. Germline-derived CDR1 and CDR2 are SGHKS and YYEKEE (reference sequence). The chain's CDR3 is CASSPDYGRDEQFF. Here the CDR3 DNA reads TGTGCCAGCAGCCCGGACTATGGGCGCGATGAGCAGTTCTTC. The whole variable domain, filled in from reference TRBV5-5 and TRBJ2-1, reads DAGVTQSPTHLIKTRGQQVTLRCSPISGHKSVSWYQQVLGQGPQFIFQYYEKEERGRGNFPDRFSARQFPNYSSELNVNALLLGDSALYLCASSPDYGRDEQFFGPGTRLTVL.

The J gene is TRBJ1-1, the V gene TRBV6-2 or TRBV6-3; D gene ambiguous. CDR3 length: 17 residues. The germline V gene has CDR1 MNHEY and CDR2 SVGEGT. The germline V and J ends were trimmed by 0 bases and 1 base, with 15 bases remaining between them. The chain's CDR3 is CASSYSWMRVSNTEAFF. In DNA form, the CDR3 reads TGTGCCAGCAGTTACTCGTGGATGAGGGTGTCGAACACTGAAGCTTTCTTT.

The V and J genes are TRBV11-3 and TRBJ1-2, with TRBD1 matching 7 bases. Per the germline V gene, CDR1 is SGHNT and CDR2 is YENEEA. Trimming cost V 5 bases and J 7 bases; bases outside gene matches: 10. This CDR3 has 14 residues. CDR3 sequence: CASSPRQGLSGYTF. In nucleotides, the CDR3 is TGTGCCAGCAGCCCCAGACAGGGTCTTTCTGGCTACACCTTC.

The chain joins TRBV11-3 to TRBJ2-3; TRBD2 matches 13 bases. The CDR3 sequence is 15 residues long. Losses at the gene ends were 5 bases for V and 3 bases for J; bases not matched to a gene: 2. Germline V CDR1 and CDR2: SGHNT, YENEEA. CDR3 sequence: CASSQGLAGTDTQYF. The CDR3 DNA reads TGTGCCAGCAGCCAGGGACTAGCGGGAACAGATACGCAGTATTTT.

The CDR3 DNA is TGCGCCAGCAGCGCGGGACAGGGGACGGGAAACACTGAAGCTTTCTTT. Amino acid sequence: CASSAGQGTGNTEAFF. The chain has TRBV5-1 and TRBJ1-1, with 10 positions matching TRBD1. This CDR3 region has 16 residues. The ends lost 4 bases at V and 2 bases at J; junction bases unmatched: 8. CDR1 is SGHRS, CDR2 YFSETQ, per germline.

The chain recombines TRBV5-1 with TRBJ2-3; 7 nucleotides match TRBD2. From germline, CDR1 is SGHRS and CDR2 YFSETQ. After removal of 2 bases from V and 2 bases from J, the junction contained 5 bases not matched to a gene. The CDR3 has 15 residues. CDR3 sequence (DNA): TGCGCCAGCAGCTTAACTAGCGAGGTCACAGATACGCAGTATTTT. As protein: CASSLTSEVTDTQYF.